The entry below describes one T cell receptor (beta chain). What it binds is not known. The repertoire was sequenced with immunoSEQ multiplex PCR; TCRdb's copy has only in-frame clones and lacks some. Of some 79,000 clones listed, around 90% are singletons. This entry belongs to a study of OX40 agonist ivuxolimab in advanced cancers. Study-level results: CD8+ T cells (on average) carried more expanded clones than CD4+ T cells.

The germline V gene encodes CDR1 MNHEY and CDR2 SMNVEV (reference sequence). Losses at the gene ends were 2 bases for V and 6 bases for J; bases not matched to a gene: 6. The CDR3 sequence is 14 residues long. Autoimmune disease history or systemic immunosuppression excluded patients. The clonotype was recovered from an adult with an advanced solid tumor such as melanoma, head and neck, liver or kidney cancer. The specimen comprised CD4+ or CD8+ T cells sorted from blood, sampled in a trial of the OX40 agonist ivuxolimab. The chain is built from TRBV27 and TRBJ1-1; TRBD1 matches 7 bases. Here the CDR3 reads CASSLRQGGAEAFF. CDR3 bases: TGTGCCAGCAGTTTACGTCAGGGGGGAGCTGAAGCTTTCTTT.